This entry lists 13 T cell receptor beta chains sequenced from one sample in a study of metastatic and nonmetastatic thyroid tumors. TCRdb reprocessed the PCR reads via MiXCR. The sample contains approximately 25,000 clones, about 13% of which appear only once. Until they underwent thyroid surgery, no patient had received any treatment. Sequencing input: blood. All receptors come from a female donor with papillary thyroid cancer or a benign thyroid nodule (not recorded which). Some clones in this sample may be carry-over from other donors' samples.

This clone has a count of ten or more. The genes are TRBV9 and TRBJ2-7, with a possible D match to TRBD1 (6 bases). Germline CDR1 is SGDLS and CDR2 is YYNGEE. The CDR3 sequence is 13 residues long. Trimming removed 2 bases at V and 2 bases at J, with 8 bases between. The CDR3 protein is CASSVGQTYEQYF. The DNA of the CDR3 is TGTGCCAGCAGCGTGGGACAAACCTACGAGCAGTACTTC.

This clone was detected ten times or more. The chain recombines TRBV30 with TRBJ2-7; D may be TRBD2 (7 bases). Germline CDR1 GTSNPN, CDR2 SVGIG (reference sequence). V was trimmed by 5 bases and J by 0 bases, leaving 11 bases between them. The length of the CDR3 is 13 residues. The CDR3 region is CAWGGGLSYEQYF. The CDR3, as DNA: TGTGCCTGGGGGGGGGGCCTCTCCTACGAGCAGTACTTC.

This clone is categorized as large (0.1 to 1%). The J gene is TRBJ2-7, the V gene TRBV28, with 7 bases matching TRBD1. Germline trimming cut 6 bases from V and 4 bases from J; bases unmatched to any gene: 9. Germline V gene data show CDR1 as MDHEN and CDR2 as SYDVKM. CDR3 size: 14 residues. CDR3 nucleotides: TGTGCCAGCAGCACCCGGGACAGCGAATACGAGCAGTACTTC. It specifies CASSTRDSEYEQYF.

The table lists this clone with many counts. The chain carries TRBV5-1 and TRBJ2-5; D is possibly TRBD1 (6 bases). This CDR3 region has 15 residues. In germline, CDR1 is SGHRS, CDR2 YFSETQ. V was clipped by 2 bases and J by 1 base, with 12 bases between them. CDR3 coding DNA: TGCGCCAGCAGCTTAGCTTCGGACAGCCAAGAGACCCAGTACTTC. Amino acid sequence: CASSLASDSQETQYF.

This clone was recorded many times. This clone may be a read error of a much larger clone one base away. The chain recombines TRBV5-6 with TRBJ1-2; D is perhaps TRBD1 (6 bases). Germline CDR1 SGHDT, CDR2 YYEEEE. V lost 0 bases and J lost 9, with 18 bases in between. The CDR3 has 15 amino acids. The CDR3 region has the DNA TGTGCCAGCAGCTTGGTCCTACAGGGCCGGTATAGCTACACCTTC. This codes for CASSLVLQGRYSYTF.

The chain links TRBV28 to TRBJ1-2, with 7 bases matching TRBD1. J was trimmed by 4 bases and V by 6 bases; bases with no gene match: 2. Germline V lookup: CDR1 MDHEN, CDR2 SYDVKM. This CDR3 spans 12 amino acids. As DNA, the CDR3 is TGTGCCAGCAGGGCAGGGGGCTATGGCTACACCTTC. This translates into CASRAGGYGYTF.

This clone was picked up many times. The chain employs TRBV7-8 and TRBJ2-7; 14 bases are shared with TRBD2. Trimming at V came to 5 bases and at J to 3 bases, leaving 3 bases not matched to a gene. Germline assignment: CDR1 SGHVS and CDR2 FQNEAQ. The CDR3 runs to 15 residues. Written as DNA, the CDR3 is TGTGCCAGCAGCGCGGGACTAGCGGGGGTCTACGAGCAGTACTTC. It encodes CASSAGLAGVYEQYF.

Comment on this clone: A much larger clone differs by one base, so this may be a read error. The chain has TRBV10-1 and TRBJ2-7, with TRBD2 identical over 9 bases. V shed 5 bases and J 1 base; nucleotides not matched to a gene: 3. The CDR3 sequence is 14 residues long. Germline V gene lookup returns CDR1 WNHNN and CDR2 SYGVQD (reference sequence). The CDR3 reads CASSRLAVSYEQYF. The DNA of the CDR3 is TGCGCCAGCAGTCGACTAGCGGTGTCCTACGAGCAGTACTTC.

Turning to this clone: Given a much more abundant clone one base away, this may be a read error. J is TRBJ1-5 and V is TRBV29-1; D is unresolved. The length of the CDR3 is 12 residues. V lost 4 bases and J 4 bases, leaving 8 bases between the germline ends. Germline assignment: CDR1 SQVTM and CDR2 ANQGSEA. In nucleotides, the CDR3 is TGCAGCGTTGGGGGATCGAATCAGCCCCAGCATTTT. Amino acids: CSVGGSNQPQHF.

In this sample, this clone turned up many times. This rearrangement joins TRBV28 to TRBJ2-5; D call uncertain. V was shortened by 1 base and J by 2 bases, with 8 bases between the two germline ends. Germline V lookup: CDR1 MDHEN, CDR2 SYDVKM. The CDR3 covers 14 residues. The CDR3 bases are TGTGCCAGCAGTTTATTTTCTGAACAAGAGACCCAGTACTTC. Its translation is CASSLFSEQETQYF.

This clone was detected a few times. This clone may be a read error of a much larger clone one base away. The chain joins TRBV12-3 or TRBV12-4 to TRBJ1-4; perhaps TRBD1 as D (5 bases). This CDR3 spans 15 amino acids. In DNA form, the CDR3 reads TGTGCCAGCTCGAACCCAAAGGGGCGACTAGAAAAACTGCTTTTT. Protein: CASSNPKGRLEKLLF.

This clone appeared many times. The J gene is TRBJ2-7, the V gene TRBV9; tentatively, D is TRBD2 (5 bases). The CDR3 consists of 15 residues. Germline lookup yields CDR1 SGDLS and CDR2 YYNGEE. With 0 bases removed from V and 5 bases from J, the gap between germline ends came to 15 bases. CDR3 sequence reads: CASSVGRDPPHEQYF. In nucleotides, the CDR3 is TGTGCCAGCAGCGTAGGACGGGATCCCCCCCACGAGCAGTACTTC.

The sample holds many counts of this clone. This chain connects TRBV18 to TRBJ1-1; D is undetermined. V lost 2 bases and J lost 7, with 8 bases in between. The length of the CDR3 is 12 residues. Germline-derived CDR1 and CDR2 are KGHSH and LQKENI. In DNA, the CDR3 is TGTGCCAGCTCACCATCTACCAGTGAAGCTTTCTTT. Amino acids: CASSPSTSEAFF.